This is a list of T cell receptor beta chains from one sample in a study of blood T cell repertoires in COVID-19. Clones were sequenced by immunoSEQ multiplex PCR, and TCRdb holds only the in-frame ones, with some missing. The sample contains 110,000 to 150,000 clones, over 75% of which appear only once. The sample was peripheral blood. These receptor sequences come from a human donor in a cohort sampled during active COVID-19. CDR3s include the opening cysteine and the closing phenylalanine or tryptophan. The order of the fields is D gene, V gene, J gene, clone size, CDR3 DNA, CDR3 protein. D genes are given only for firm matches. A row's size may be missing; if present it is once, few, many or a size class.

TRBD1	TRBV10-3	TRBJ1-2	.	TGTGCCATCAGTGAGTCGGATAGGACAGGGGGCTATGGCTACACCTTC	CAISESDRTGGYGYTF
.	TRBV6-5	TRBJ1-4	.	TGTGCCAGCAGAAGACAGACTAATGAAAAACTGTTTTTT	CASRRQTNEKLFF
TRBD1	TRBV2	TRBJ1-6	once	TGTGCCAGCACGAGTGAGACAGGGTCGGATTCACCCCTCCACTTT	CASTSETGSDSPLHF
TRBD2	TRBV7-3	TRBJ2-1	.	TGTGCCAGCAGCTCGGGACTAGCGGGATATGAGCAGTTCTTC	CASSSGLAGYEQFF
.	TRBV6-5	TRBJ1-1	.	TGTGCCAGCAGCCGAAGAGGGAAAGCTTTCTTT	CASSRRGKAFF
TRBD2	TRBV9	TRBJ2-1	.	TGTGCCAGCTCCGGGACTAGCGGGGCCAATGAGCAGTTCTTC	CASSGTSGANEQFF
.	TRBV3-1/TRBV3-2	TRBJ1-2	.	TGTGCCAGCAGCCCTCAAACAAACTATGGCTACACCTTC	CASSPQTNYGYTF
TRBD1	TRBV5-8	TRBJ2-1	.	TGTGCCAGCAGCTTCCGGGACAGGGGGCTGAATGAGCAGTTCTTC	CASSFRDRGLNEQFF
TRBD1	TRBV3-1/TRBV3-2	TRBJ1-3	.	TGTGCCAGCAGCGAGGGGGCGGGTGGAAACACCATATATTTT	CASSEGAGGNTIYF
TRBD1	TRBV6-5	TRBJ2-7	.	TGTGCCAGCAGCCTCGGACAGGGGGGCTCCTACGAGCAGTACTTC	CASSLGQGGSYEQYF
.	TRBV6-6	TRBJ1-2	.	TGTGCCAGCAGTTACAAGGAGGGCCCAACTAACTATGGCTACACCTTC	CASSYKEGPTNYGYTF
TRBD2	TRBV9	TRBJ2-2	few	TGTGCCAGCAGCTTTAGCGGGGGGCCGAACACCGGGGAGCTGTTTTTT	CASSFSGGPNTGELFF
TRBD2	TRBV7-9	TRBJ2-5	.	TGTGCCAGCAGCCGATTGGGACTAGCGGGTCTACAAGAGACCCAGTACTTC	CASSRLGLAGLQETQYF
TRBD1	TRBV10-3	TRBJ1-4	once	TGTGCCATCAGTGCTGGGACAGGCAACAATGAAAAACTGTTTTTT	CAISAGTGNNEKLFF
.	TRBV27	TRBJ1-6	many	TGTGCCAGCAGTTCCGGCCAATTGGGGGCGAGAGGGTCACCCCTCCACTTT	CASSSGQLGARGSPLHF
.	TRBV12-3/TRBV12-4	TRBJ1-1	.	TGTGCCAGCCTCCTTTATCCCTCTGAAGCTTTCTTT	CASLLYPSEAFF
TRBD2	TRBV7-3	TRBJ2-5	.	TGTGCCAGCAGCCCCGGGGGGACGGAGACCCAGTACTTC	CASSPGGTETQYF
.	TRBV19	TRBJ2-3	.	TGTGCCAGTAGAGAGGGAGATACGCAGTATTTT	CASREGDTQYF
TRBD2	TRBV6-6	TRBJ2-1	.	TGTGCCAGCAGTTATAGCGGGGTGCTAAATGAGCAGTTCTTC	CASSYSGVLNEQFF
TRBD2	TRBV5-4	TRBJ2-7	.	TGTGCCAGCAGCCGACAGAGCGGGGGTGAGCAGTACTTC	CASSRQSGGEQYF
.	TRBV3-1/TRBV3-2	TRBJ2-7	.	TGTGCCAGCAGCCCCACATTGGGGCGCACCTACGAGCAGTACTTC	CASSPTLGRTYEQYF
.	TRBV11-3	TRBJ1-5	.	TGTGCCAGCAGCTTGCCCCCTCCTAACAATCAGCCCCAGCATTTT	CASSLPPPNNQPQHF
TRBD2	TRBV4-3	TRBJ2-1	.	TGCGCCAGCAGCTTAGGGGGGACTAGCGGGAGGAGCGGTGAGCAGTTCTTC	CASSLGGTSGRSGEQFF
TRBD1	TRBV7-6	TRBJ2-6	once	TGTGCCAGCAGCAAGGGGACAGGGCCCTCTGGGGCCAACGTCCTGACTTTC	CASSKGTGPSGANVLTF
.	TRBV5-6	TRBJ1-1	.	TGTGCCAGCAGCTTATCTAGCACTGAAGCTTTCTTT	CASSLSSTEAFF
TRBD1	TRBV7-9	TRBJ1-2	.	TGTGCCAGCAGCTTATTTCGAGGACCGGGACAGACAGCCTATGGCTACACCTTC	CASSLFRGPGQTAYGYTF
.	TRBV6-4	TRBJ1-2	.	TGTGCCAGCAGTGATTCGACAGTACCGGTCTATGGCTACACCTTC	CASSDSTVPVYGYTF
TRBD1	TRBV6-1	TRBJ1-4	.	TGTGCCAGCAGTGAAACAGGGGCAACTAATGAAAAACTGTTTTTT	CASSETGATNEKLFF
.	TRBV27	TRBJ2-2	.	TGTGCCAGCAGTTATACAGGGAACACCGGGGAGCTGTTTTTT	CASSYTGNTGELFF
TRBD1	TRBV5-1	TRBJ1-1	.	TGCGCCAGCAGCTTCCGGACAGGGGACACTGAAGCTTTCTTT	CASSFRTGDTEAFF
.	TRBV5-1	TRBJ1-2	.	TGCGCCAGCTCCGGGGACACCTTGAGTGGCTACACCTTC	CASSGDTLSGYTF
.	TRBV24-1	TRBJ1-3	.	TGTGCCACCAGTGATTTGACAGACGTCTCTGGAAACACCATATATTTT	CATSDLTDVSGNTIYF
TRBD2	TRBV19	TRBJ2-1	.	TGTGCCAGTAGTATAGACGCCGCGGGAGGGAATGAGCAGTTCTTC	CASSIDAAGGNEQFF